The rows below give T cell receptor beta chains drawn from one sample of a study of shared clonotypes between healthy human individuals. Generated by immunoSEQ multiplex PCR, the TCRdb table keeps only in-frame clones and is missing some. The data contain over 2 million clones, roughly 95% of them singletons. Sequences were obtained from naive CD8+ T cells sorted from blood. Receptors originate from a man aged 18 to 30 in good health. The CDR3 runs from the conserved cysteine through the conserved F or W. The D gene is left open where the match is weak. A row's size may be missing; if present it is once, few, many or a size class.

D gene,J gene,clone size,V gene,CDR3 DNA,CDR3 protein
TRBD2,TRBJ2-1,NA,TRBV6-6,TGTGCCAGCAGTTTCACCAACCTCGGGACTACCAGGGAGCAGTTCTTC,CASSFTNLGTTREQFF
NA,TRBJ2-7,few,TRBV7-9,TGTGCCAGCAGCTTAGCGGGATCCGAGCAGTACTTC,CASSLAGSEQYF
TRBD1,TRBJ1-2,once,TRBV28,TGTGCCGTCGCCGGGACAGTTGGCTACACCTTC,CAVAGTVGYTF
NA,TRBJ1-2,NA,TRBV4-3,TGCGCCAGCAGCCAAGATCCAGGGATTATGGGCTACACCTTC,CASSQDPGIMGYTF
TRBD1,TRBJ2-5,NA,TRBV11-2,TGTGCCAGCAGCCCCACGGGACAGCGGACTACCCAGTACTTC,CASSPTGQRTTQYF
NA,TRBJ1-1,NA,TRBV10-3,TGTGCCATCACTGAGAAAGGCTTAAACACTGAAGCTTTCTTT,CAITEKGLNTEAFF
TRBD1,TRBJ2-7,NA,TRBV7-2,TGTGCCAGCAGCCCTCTTACAGGGGACTACGAGCAGTACTTC,CASSPLTGDYEQYF
NA,TRBJ2-1,NA,TRBV6-5,TGTGCCAGCAGCCGCCCCGGGAATGAGCAGTTCTTC,CASSRPGNEQFF
NA,TRBJ2-7,once,TRBV5-1,TGCGCCAGCAGCTTGGAGGGACACATCTACGAGCAGTACTTC,CASSLEGHIYEQYF
TRBD1,TRBJ2-7,once,TRBV29-1,TGCAGCGTTGAGCCGGGACAGGGTAAGAACGAGCAGTACTTC,CSVEPGQGKNEQYF
TRBD2,TRBJ2-1,NA,TRBV5-6,TGTGCCAGCAGCTCGATCCCGGGTGGACTAGCGGCAAATGAGCAGTTCTTC,CASSSIPGGLAANEQFF
TRBD1,TRBJ2-7,NA,TRBV5-1,TGCGCCAGCAGCATTCAGGGGGCCTACGAGCAGTACTTC,CASSIQGAYEQYF
NA,TRBJ1-5,NA,TRBV6-4,TGTGCCAGCAACGAACGGGGATTTGGCAATCAGCCCCAGCATTTT,CASNERGFGNQPQHF
NA,TRBJ2-1,NA,TRBV7-9,TGTGCCAGCAGCGTGGCAAATGAGCAGTTCTTC,CASSVANEQFF
NA,TRBJ2-7,NA,TRBV13,TGTGCCAGCAGCTCGACGCTGAGCTCCTACGAGCAGTACTTC,CASSSTLSSYEQYF
NA,TRBJ2-1,NA,TRBV7-9,TGTGCCAGCAACCTCCCGACAGCTTTCAATGAGCAGTTCTTC,CASNLPTAFNEQFF
NA,TRBJ1-1,NA,TRBV11-2,TGTGCCAGCATAAGGGAGGGGGGACACACTGAAGCTTTCTTT,CASIREGGHTEAFF
NA,TRBJ1-2,NA,TRBV13,TGTGCCAGCAAGGTGAGGGGAGGCGGCTACACCTTC,CASKVRGGGYTF
NA,TRBJ1-6,NA,TRBV29-1,TGCGGCTCGGCCCGGGGGAAGAGCTCCTATAATTCACCCCTCCACTTT,CGSARGKSSYNSPLHF
NA,TRBJ1-6,NA,TRBV27,TGTGCCAGCAGTGGTACGCAGTCCTTACTAAATTCACCCCTCCACTTT,CASSGTQSLLNSPLHF
NA,TRBJ1-1,NA,TRBV19,TGTGCCAGTAGTCTTAGGGGAGGGAGTGAAGCTTTCTTT,CASSLRGGSEAFF
TRBD1,TRBJ2-5,NA,TRBV9,TGTGCCAGCAGCGTAGGGACAGGGGGTGATCGAGCGACCCAGTACTTC,CASSVGTGGDRATQYF
TRBD2,TRBJ2-2,NA,TRBV5-4,TGTGCCAGCAGCTTGGTAATGGGACTAGCTATGAACACCGGGGAGCTGTTTTTT,CASSLVMGLAMNTGELFF
NA,TRBJ2-3,once,TRBV10-3,TGTGCCATCAGTCAGGGGGAGGCATCCACAGATACGCAGTATTTT,CAISQGEASTDTQYF
TRBD2,TRBJ2-7,NA,TRBV7-2,TGTGCCAGCAGCTTAGGGCTTGGACTAGCGGTCTACGAGCAGTACTTC,CASSLGLGLAVYEQYF
TRBD1,TRBJ1-5,NA,TRBV19,TGTGCCAGTAGGGATCCAGGGGGGAATCAGCCCCAGCATTTT,CASRDPGGNQPQHF
NA,TRBJ1-5,NA,TRBV28,TGTGCCAGCAGCTTGACAGGACACAATCAGCCCCAGCATTTT,CASSLTGHNQPQHF
NA,TRBJ1-2,few,TRBV9,TGTGCCAGCAGCGTAGGAGGTAACTATGGCTACACCTTC,CASSVGGNYGYTF
NA,TRBJ2-7,NA,TRBV2,TGTGCCAGCAGTGGCGGCAGCTCATCCTACGAGCAGTACTTC,CASSGGSSSYEQYF
NA,TRBJ2-2,NA,TRBV4-3,TGCGCCAGCAGCCAAGTCGCCGGGACGGACACCGGGGAGCTGTTTTTT,CASSQVAGTDTGELFF
NA,TRBJ2-7,NA,TRBV27,TGTGCCAGCAGTCCCTCCGAGGGCTGGGGCGAGCAGTACTTC,CASSPSEGWGEQYF
TRBD1,TRBJ2-5,NA,TRBV13,TGTGCCAGCAGTTATACGGGACAGCGGTACCAAGAGACCCAGTACTTC,CASSYTGQRYQETQYF
NA,TRBJ1-1,NA,TRBV28,TGTGCCAGCAGTTTCAGGGGCACTGAAGCTTTCTTT,CASSFRGTEAFF
TRBD1,TRBJ1-2,once,TRBV6-1,TGTGCCAGCAGTGAAGGCCAGGGGGCTAACTATGGCTACACCTTC,CASSEGQGANYGYTF
NA,TRBJ2-1,NA,TRBV5-6,TGTGCCAGCAGCTTTGACCCCAGGGTTTCCTACAATGAGCAGTTCTTC,CASSFDPRVSYNEQFF
NA,TRBJ2-7,once,TRBV6-1,TGTGCCAGCAAGGTCGGTCCTGATCCTACCTACGAGCAGTACTTC,CASKVGPDPTYEQYF
TRBD1,TRBJ2-6,NA,TRBV6-1,TGTGCCAGCAGTGTTTGGGACAGCTCTGGGGCCAACGTCCTGACTTTC,CASSVWDSSGANVLTF
TRBD2,TRBJ2-1,NA,TRBV6-1,TGTGCCAGCAGTGATGGAGCGGGAGCGTTCAATGAGCAGTTCTTC,CASSDGAGAFNEQFF
TRBD1,TRBJ1-2,NA,TRBV5-6,TGTGCCAGCAGCTTGATAACAGGGGAGTTATATGGCTACACCTTC,CASSLITGELYGYTF
NA,TRBJ2-5,NA,TRBV4-1,TGCGCCAGCAGCGGTGTTGGGACCCAGTACTTC,CASSGVGTQYF
TRBD2,TRBJ2-3,NA,TRBV27,TGTGCCAGCAGTCCCGTTGTGGTAGCGGGAGTCGCAGATACGCAGTATTTT,CASSPVVVAGVADTQYF
NA,TRBJ2-7,NA,TRBV7-8,TGTGCCAGCAGGCCCCTCAGCGGGTCCGACTACGAGCAGTACTTC,CASRPLSGSDYEQYF
NA,TRBJ1-4,NA,TRBV6-5,TGTGCCAGCAGTTACAGCGAGACCTATAATGAAAAACTGTTTTTT,CASSYSETYNEKLFF
NA,TRBJ1-1,NA,TRBV5-6,TGTGCCAGCAGCTTGGGGACTGAAGCTTTCTTT,CASSLGTEAFF